The 30 T cell receptor beta chains presented below share a single source sample, sequenced in a study of glioma-infiltrating T cells. Amplification of TCR alpha and beta CDR3 regions from RNA used iRepertoire nested multiplex PCR. TCRdb used MiXCR to reprocess the multiplex PCR reads, holding one entry per CDR3 protein. The sample consists of some 180,000 distinct CDR3 sequences, 32% of them appearing once. What was sequenced was glioma tissue, nonneoplastic brain tissue, or PBMCs (not recorded which). These receptors were collected from a human donor with low-grade glioma or glioblastoma, undergoing nonglioma brain surgery, or in good health (not recorded which).

In its sample, this clonotype was seen many times. The rearrangement joins TRBV6-1 to TRBJ2-7, with TRBD1 identical over 7 bases. Germline V lookup: CDR1 MNHNS, CDR2 SASEGT. After removal of 4 bases from V and 3 bases from J, the junction contained 15 bases not matched to a gene. This CDR3 is 17 amino acids long. The CDR3 DNA reads TGTGCCAGCAGTGGCGCAGGAGGACAGGCCTTCAGCTACGAGCAGTACTTC. Translated: CASSGAGGQAFSYEQYF.

A note on this clonotype: This may come from a read error, since a much larger clone is one base off. The J gene is TRBJ1-1, the V gene TRBV7-2; D is perhaps TRBD1 (5 bases). V gave up 6 bases and J gave up 3 bases, with 14 bases separating them. This CDR3 has 14 amino acids. From germline, CDR1 is SGHTA and CDR2 FQGNSA. CDR3 DNA sequence: TGTGCCAGCAGGTTCGGGACCTTGGACACTGAAGCTTTCTTT. The encoded protein is CASRFGTLDTEAFF.

This rearrangement joins TRBV10-3 to TRBJ2-7; a weak D match, TRBD2 (5 bases). Trimming took 6 bases from V and 0 from J, leaving 18 bases between them. Germline V gene lookup returns CDR1 ENHRY and CDR2 SYGVKD. This CDR3 has 16 amino acids. In nucleotides, the CDR3 is TGTGCCATCAGCCCCGGAAGCGGTTATAGCTCCTACGAGCAGTACTTC. Protein: CAISPGSGYSSYEQYF.

The V gene is TRBV30, the J gene TRBJ2-7, with 9 bases lining up with TRBD1. The CDR3 spans 13 residues. J was trimmed by 3 bases and V by 5 bases; bases with no gene match: 5. Germline lookup yields CDR1 GTSNPN and CDR2 SVGIG (reference sequence). This chain's CDR3 is CAWEGTGNYEQYF. The CDR3 coding sequence is TGTGCCTGGGAAGGGACAGGGAACTACGAGCAGTACTTC.

This clonotype was observed many times. The chain joins TRBV7-8 to TRBJ2-3, with D maybe TRBD1 (5 bases). The V gene's germline CDR1 is SGHVS and CDR2 FQNEAQ. The CDR3 is 16 residues long. The V end lost 2 bases, the J end lost 4 bases, and 16 bases lay between the germline ends. DNA of the CDR3: TGTGCCAGCAGCTTATTCGTAGGCCAAGGGGCAGATACGCAGTATTTT. Encoded protein: CASSLFVGQGADTQYF.

The rearrangement joins TRBV7-9 to TRBJ2-7; 9 bases align to TRBD1. CDR1 is SEHNR, CDR2 FQNEAQ, per germline (reference sequence). The CDR3 length is 15 residues. With V trimmed by 5 bases and J by 7 bases, 12 bases remained unmatched. CDR3 amino acids: CASSPGQGLAKEQYF. Written as DNA, the CDR3 is TGTGCCAGCAGCCCAGGACAGGGGCTCGCAAAAGAGCAGTACTTC.

This clonotype was picked up many times. The gene calls are TRBV2 and TRBJ1-6; 8 bases line up with TRBD1. V dropped 5 bases and J dropped 7; count of bases not matched to a gene: 7. The CDR3 covers 15 residues. Germline V CDR1 and CDR2: SNHLY, FYNNEI. CDR3 coding DNA: TGTGCCAGCAGTTACCAGGGGGCGCAAAATTCACCCCTCCACTTT. It specifies CASSYQGAQNSPLHF.

In its sample, this clonotype was seen many times. V usage is TRBV20-1 and J usage is TRBJ2-7; no clear D. Trimming cost V 1 base and J 1 base, with 8 bases left between them. CDR1 is DFQATT and CDR2 is SNEGSKA in the germline V gene (reference sequence). The CDR3 runs 13 residues. Here the CDR3 reads CSARVPTSYEQYF. The CDR3, as DNA: TGCAGTGCTAGAGTCCCGACATCCTACGAGCAGTACTTC.

This clonotype was picked up many times. J is TRBJ2-7 and V is TRBV18; D is perhaps TRBD2 (5 bases). The length of the CDR3 is 15 residues. Germline V gene sequence: CDR1 KGHSH, CDR2 LQKENI. V was clipped by 0 bases and J by 2 bases, with 11 bases between them. CDR3 sequence (DNA): TGTGCCAGCTCACCACCCGGAGGTTACACCTACGAGCAGTACTTC. It codes for CASSPPGGYTYEQYF.

This sequence joins TRBV5-1 and TRBJ2-3; D is undetermined. The CDR3 covers 12 residues. Trimming removed 4 bases at V and 3 bases at J, with 6 bases between. CDR1 SGHRS and CDR2 YFSETQ come from the germline V gene. DNA for the CDR3: TGCGCCAGCAGCGAGGAAACAGATACGCAGTATTTT. It codes for CASSEETDTQYF.

This clonotype appeared many times. The J gene is TRBJ2-5, the V gene TRBV7-2; a possible D gene is TRBD2 (6 bases). Germline V lookup: CDR1 SGHTA, CDR2 FQGNSA. Trimming took off 4 bases at V and 5 bases at J, with 11 bases between the two ends. This CDR3 has 13 residues. CDR3 DNA sequence: TGTGCCAGCAGCTCAGGTCGGGGGGAGACCCAGTACTTC. This encodes CASSSGRGETQYF.

This clonotype has at least ten counts. The chain recombines TRBV6-1 with TRBJ1-2; TRBD1 matches 7 bases. CDR1 and CDR2 (germline): MNHNS, SASEGT. The CDR3 contains 16 residues. J was trimmed by 8 bases and V by 3 bases; bases with no gene match: 15. The CDR3 DNA reads as TGTGCCAGCAGTGATACCGGGACAGTTAGCATTGGCGGCTACACCTTC. Protein: CASSDTGTVSIGGYTF.

With respect to this clonotype: This sequence may be a read error, since a much larger clone differs from it by one base. This chain uses TRBV7-6 with TRBJ2-6; the D gene is possibly TRBD1 (5 bases). Germline V lookup: CDR1 SGHVS, CDR2 FNYEAQ. The CDR3 is made up of 15 amino acids. The CDR3 bases are TGTGCCAGCAGCTTAGTAATGGGTGGGGCCAACGTCCGGACTTTC. Protein: CASSLVMGGANVRTF.

About this clonotype: One base away lies a much larger clone, so this may be a sequencing read error. Lacking the conserved final phenylalanine or tryptophan, this CDR3 likely reflects a read error. The DNA is left out, because the CDR3 cannot be placed on it with certainty; the CDR3 is given as TCRdb lists it. V usage is TRBV9 and J usage is TRBJ1-1; the table's D call of TRBD1 was not tested on the DNA. Inclusive of both ends, the CDR3 amounts to 14 amino acids. Germline values: CDR1 SGDLS, CDR2 YYNGEE. The CDR3 is CASSATTGSPRRVL.

This rearrangement joins TRBV29-1 to TRBJ2-1; D gene unclear. There are 12 residues in the CDR3. V lost 0 bases to trimming and J lost 6 bases, with 6 bases between them. The germline V gene encodes CDR1 SQVTM and CDR2 ANQGSEA. The CDR3 sequence is CSVEDQSNEQFF. CDR3 sequence (DNA): TGCAGCGTTGAAGATCAGTCCAATGAGCAGTTCTTC.

As to this clonotype: Possible read error: a much larger clone is one base away. The chain uses TRBV12-3 or TRBV12-4 and TRBJ2-7, with D possibly TRBD2 on 6 matching bases. The CDR3 loop spans 17 amino acids. V dropped 6 bases and J dropped 7 bases, with 28 bases sitting between them. CDR3 DNA sequence: TGTGCCAGCAGCTTCCTCCTAGCGTTCCAGTCCTACAATGAGCAGTACTTC. This encodes CASSFLLAFQSYNEQYF.

This clonotype came up many times. CDR3 amino acids: CAISESQGHNTEAFF. Written as DNA, the CDR3 is TGTGCCATCAGTGAGTCCCAGGGCCATAACACTGAAGCTTTCTTT. V and J are TRBV10-3 and TRBJ1-1; the D gene is possibly TRBD1 (5 bases). In germline, CDR1 is ENHRY, CDR2 SYGVKD. V was shortened by 0 bases and J by 2 bases, with 10 bases between the two germline ends. This CDR3 has 15 residues.

As to this clonotype: Being one base from a much bigger clone, this may be a read error. Given the absence of the conserved phenylalanine or tryptophan at the CDR3 end, a read error is likely. The rearrangement links TRBV4-1 to TRBJ1-5; no firm D call. This CDR3 has 13 amino acids. Trimming removed 0 bases from V and 7 bases from J, with 7 bases in between. Germline V gene sequence: CDR1 MGHRA, CDR2 YSYEKL. DNA of the CDR3: TGCGCCAGCAGCCAAGATCGGAACCAGCCCCAGCATTCT. Translated: CASSQDRNQPQHS.

In this sample, this clonotype turned up many times. The chain employs TRBV6-1 and TRBJ2-7; 8 nucleotides match TRBD2. The trim removed 0 bases at V and 3 bases at J, leaving 4 bases unmatched. The CDR3 has 15 amino acids. Germline V gene data show CDR1 as MNHNS and CDR2 as SASEGT. The DNA for the CDR3 is TGTGCCAGCAGTGAAGCGCTCACTAGCGGCTACGAGCAGTACTTC. Encoded protein: CASSEALTSGYEQYF.

This chain uses TRBV7-2 with TRBJ2-1; TRBD1 aligns across 9 bases. The V and J ends lost 5 bases and 4 bases, in that order; junction bases with no gene match: 15. This CDR3 region has 18 residues. Germline V CDR1 and CDR2: SGHTA, FQGNSA. CDR3 DNA sequence: TGTGCCAGCAGCCCCGGGACAGGGCACCACACGCATTACAATGAGCAGTTCTTC. Translated, it gives CASSPGTGHHTHYNEQFF.

The sample holds many counts of this clonotype. Sequence at one end of the junction differs from germline and may be a read error. The V and J genes are TRBV20-1 and TRBJ2-1, with D possibly being TRBD1 or TRBD2 (5 bases each). In germline, CDR1 is DFQATT, CDR2 SNEGSKA (reference sequence). This CDR3 has 12 amino acids. CDR3 loop: CSAGDLGDEQFF. CDR3 DNA: TGCAGTGCTGGAGATCTGGGGGATGAGCAGTTCTTC.

This clonotype was seen repeatedly, ten times or more. The chain joins TRBV6-1 to TRBJ1-1, with D possibly being TRBD1 (6 bases). Germline V gives CDR1 MNHNS, CDR2 SASEGT. This CDR3 spans 14 amino acids. Trimming shortened V by 5 bases and J by 8 bases, and 18 bases separated the two germline ends. The CDR3 region has the DNA TGTGCCAGCAGTTCTGGGACATCCATCCAAGAAGCTTTCTTT. It is translated as CASSSGTSIQEAFF.

In the case of this clonotype: A much larger clone differs by one base, so this may be a read error. V is TRBV12-3 or TRBV12-4 and J is TRBJ2-5; perhaps TRBD1 as D (5 bases). V was trimmed by 8 bases and J by 3 bases, leaving 13 bases between them. This CDR3 contains 13 residues. The CDR3 DNA reads TGTGCCAGCCAAGGGGCAGTGGAAGAGACCCAGTACTTC. Protein: CASQGAVEETQYF.

In its sample, this clonotype was seen many times. The rearrangement links TRBV27 to TRBJ2-1; D gene uncertain. Trimming took 5 bases from V and 0 from J, leaving 14 bases between them. Germline V lookup: CDR1 MNHEY, CDR2 SMNVEV (reference sequence). This CDR3 region has 16 residues. The CDR3 reads CASSPDTSSSYNEQFF. The DNA of the CDR3 is TGTGCCAGCAGTCCAGACACTTCGAGCTCCTACAATGAGCAGTTCTTC.

Ten or more counts support this clonotype. The CDR3 sequence: CASSPGTGTNYGYTF. Written as DNA, the CDR3 is TGTGCCAGCTCACCAGGGACAGGGACCAACTATGGCTACACCTTC. The rearrangement joins TRBV18 to TRBJ1-2, with TRBD1 matching 9 bases. J gave up 2 bases and V 2 bases, and 3 bases lay outside the gene matches. CDR1 and CDR2 from the germline V gene are KGHSH and LQKENI. The CDR3 spans 15 residues.

This clonotype was picked up many times. The rearrangement links TRBV6-1 to TRBJ2-7; no clear D gene. The CDR3 runs to 16 residues. Per germline, CDR1 MNHNS and CDR2 SASEGT. V was pared by 7 bases and J by 1 base, with 20 bases between. The CDR3, as DNA: TGTGCCAGCACCTATCAACCAGAAAAGCTTTCCTACGAGCAGTACTTC. Protein sequence: CASTYQPEKLSYEQYF.

This clonotype showed up just a few times. The gene calls are TRBV19 and TRBJ2-2; TRBD1 agrees at 7 bases. V dropped 7 bases and J dropped 4; count of bases not matched to a gene: 6. Germline-derived CDR1 and CDR2 are LNHDA and SQIVND (reference sequence). This CDR3 spans 14 amino acids. The CDR3 protein is CASTEDRFTGELFF. CDR3 coding DNA: TGTGCCAGTACCGAGGACAGGTTCACCGGGGAGCTGTTTTTT.

This chain uses TRBV6-9 with TRBJ2-1; 7 bases align to TRBD2. Trimming took 3 bases from V and 16 from J; bases not matched to a gene: 15. CDR1 MNHGY and CDR2 SVAAGI come from the germline V gene. This CDR3 is built from 14 residues. The CDR3, as DNA: TGTGCCAGCAGTTACCGACCTAGCGGCCATGATCATTTCTTC. This sequence encodes CASSYRPSGHDHFF.

A word on this clonotype: Given a much more abundant clone one base away, this may be a read error. The genes are TRBV9 and TRBJ1-6; D not resolved. Looked up from germline, CDR1 is SGDLS and CDR2 is YYNGEE. The CDR3 totals 13 residues. The CDR3 DNA reads TGTGCCAGCAGTTCAGAGGTTTCGTCACCCTTCCACTTT. Residues: CASSSEVSSPFHF.

The chain joins TRBV4-2 to TRBJ1-2; no definite D call. The CDR3 spans 18 residues. V was shortened by 5 bases and J by 4 bases, with 26 bases between the two germline ends. CDR1 LGHNA and CDR2 YNFKEQ come from the germline V gene. CDR3 nucleotide sequence: TGTGCCAGCAGCGCTAGAAGGCCCCAATCTGTCACTAGCTATGGCTACACCTTC. Translating gives CASSARRPQSVTSYGYTF.